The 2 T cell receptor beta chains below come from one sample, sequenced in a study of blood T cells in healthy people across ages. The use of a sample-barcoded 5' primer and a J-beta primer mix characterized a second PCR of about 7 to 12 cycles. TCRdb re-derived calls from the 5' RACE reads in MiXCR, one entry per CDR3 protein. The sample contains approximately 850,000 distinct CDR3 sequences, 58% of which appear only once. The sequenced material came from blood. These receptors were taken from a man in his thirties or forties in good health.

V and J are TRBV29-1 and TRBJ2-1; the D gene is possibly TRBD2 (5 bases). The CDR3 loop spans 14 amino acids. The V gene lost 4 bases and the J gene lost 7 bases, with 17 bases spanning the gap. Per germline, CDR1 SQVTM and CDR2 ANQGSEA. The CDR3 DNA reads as TGCAGCGTTGGCCTGACGTCCGAGGGAAATGAGCAGTTCTTC. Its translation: CSVGLTSEGNEQFF.

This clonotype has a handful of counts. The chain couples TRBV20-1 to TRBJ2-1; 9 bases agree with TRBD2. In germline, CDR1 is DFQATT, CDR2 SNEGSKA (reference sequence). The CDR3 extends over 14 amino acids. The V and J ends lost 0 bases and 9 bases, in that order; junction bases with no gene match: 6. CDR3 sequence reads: CSAREGTSRTEQFF. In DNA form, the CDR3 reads TGCAGTGCTAGAGAGGGGACTAGCCGGACTGAGCAGTTCTTC.